This TCR beta chain appears in the sequencing data of a study of blood T cell repertoires in COVID-19. Whole-study context: COVID-19 samples collected from the United States, Italy and Spain covered acute and convalescent phases.

In germline, CDR1 is SGHRS, CDR2 YFSETQ. With 3 bases clipped from V and 8 bases from J, the junction kept 11 bases outside the gene matches. CDR3 length: 16 amino acids. Per the original methods: Estimated nucleated cell counts came from reference gene primer amplification. The table came from immunoSEQ multiplex PCR; TCRdb's copy has only in-frame clones and leaves some out. The V and J calls and clone size were taken over from that table, and D and trimming were inferred from the DNA. The sample holds approximately 210,000 clones, approximately 84% seen once. Sequenced sample: peripheral blood. V and J are TRBV5-1 and TRBJ1-4; 9 nucleotides match TRBD1. This TCR was sampled from a woman between 50 and 59 years old with active or convalescent COVID-19. Here the CDR3 DNA reads TGCGCCAGCAGCTCCCAAGGATCGGGACAGGGCGAAAAACTGTTTTTT. The encoded protein is CASSSQGSGQGEKLFF.